This T cell receptor (beta chain) was sequenced in a study of blood T cell repertoires in COVID-19. Per the authors' pipeline: For nucleated cells, counts were estimated from reference gene primer amplification. Sequenced by immunoSEQ multiplex PCR; TCRdb stores in-frame clones only, minus some. V and J calls and clone size are as listed in that table; D and trimming were resolved from the DNA. Here the sample spans roughly 430,000 clones, over 75% being singletons. This CDR3 is built from 15 residues. Germline lookup yields CDR1 GTSNPN and CDR2 SVGIG (reference sequence). V shed 3 bases, J shed 8 bases, and the junction held 11 bases outside the gene matches.

The sample taken for sequencing was PBMCs or T cells enriched from blood (not recorded which). The rearrangement links TRBV30 to TRBJ1-4; 8 nucleotides line up with TRBD1. This TCR came from a woman aged 40 to 50 with acute COVID-19. CDR3 sequence reads: CAWSGGFRGREKLFF. Here the CDR3 DNA reads TGTGCCTGGAGCGGGGGATTCAGGGGGCGAGAAAAACTGTTTTTT.